This T cell receptor (beta chain) is drawn from a study of cytomegalovirus exposure and HLA in healthy donors. Study-level information: From HLA-typed donors, an early data release held about 85 million unique TCRs. Study findings and constraints: Indistinguishable V segments such as TRBV6-2 and TRBV6-3 were excluded. In a later analysis, most CMV-associated TCR beta chains appeared HLA-restricted.

In regard to this clone: Its antigen is unidentified.

Germline assignment: CDR1 SEHNR and CDR2 FQNEAQ (reference sequence). The CDR3 length is 14 residues. The ends were cut back, 1 base at V and 8 bases at J, with 14 bases in the middle. PCR was performed using 60 Vbeta and 13 Jbeta primers. Only in-frame clones appear in the TCRdb table, and some are missing; sequencing was by immunoSEQ multiplex PCR. The table includes roughly 130,000 clones, around two thirds detected once. Sequences were obtained from PBMCs. The TCR originated in a man younger than 35 in good health and CMV-seropositive. The rearrangement links TRBV7-9 to TRBJ1-2; perhaps TRBD1 as D (5 bases). CDR3 nucleotide sequence: TGTGCCAGCAGCTTAGTAGGGGCAGGGTCCGGCTACACCTTC. Its translation: CASSLVGAGSGYTF.